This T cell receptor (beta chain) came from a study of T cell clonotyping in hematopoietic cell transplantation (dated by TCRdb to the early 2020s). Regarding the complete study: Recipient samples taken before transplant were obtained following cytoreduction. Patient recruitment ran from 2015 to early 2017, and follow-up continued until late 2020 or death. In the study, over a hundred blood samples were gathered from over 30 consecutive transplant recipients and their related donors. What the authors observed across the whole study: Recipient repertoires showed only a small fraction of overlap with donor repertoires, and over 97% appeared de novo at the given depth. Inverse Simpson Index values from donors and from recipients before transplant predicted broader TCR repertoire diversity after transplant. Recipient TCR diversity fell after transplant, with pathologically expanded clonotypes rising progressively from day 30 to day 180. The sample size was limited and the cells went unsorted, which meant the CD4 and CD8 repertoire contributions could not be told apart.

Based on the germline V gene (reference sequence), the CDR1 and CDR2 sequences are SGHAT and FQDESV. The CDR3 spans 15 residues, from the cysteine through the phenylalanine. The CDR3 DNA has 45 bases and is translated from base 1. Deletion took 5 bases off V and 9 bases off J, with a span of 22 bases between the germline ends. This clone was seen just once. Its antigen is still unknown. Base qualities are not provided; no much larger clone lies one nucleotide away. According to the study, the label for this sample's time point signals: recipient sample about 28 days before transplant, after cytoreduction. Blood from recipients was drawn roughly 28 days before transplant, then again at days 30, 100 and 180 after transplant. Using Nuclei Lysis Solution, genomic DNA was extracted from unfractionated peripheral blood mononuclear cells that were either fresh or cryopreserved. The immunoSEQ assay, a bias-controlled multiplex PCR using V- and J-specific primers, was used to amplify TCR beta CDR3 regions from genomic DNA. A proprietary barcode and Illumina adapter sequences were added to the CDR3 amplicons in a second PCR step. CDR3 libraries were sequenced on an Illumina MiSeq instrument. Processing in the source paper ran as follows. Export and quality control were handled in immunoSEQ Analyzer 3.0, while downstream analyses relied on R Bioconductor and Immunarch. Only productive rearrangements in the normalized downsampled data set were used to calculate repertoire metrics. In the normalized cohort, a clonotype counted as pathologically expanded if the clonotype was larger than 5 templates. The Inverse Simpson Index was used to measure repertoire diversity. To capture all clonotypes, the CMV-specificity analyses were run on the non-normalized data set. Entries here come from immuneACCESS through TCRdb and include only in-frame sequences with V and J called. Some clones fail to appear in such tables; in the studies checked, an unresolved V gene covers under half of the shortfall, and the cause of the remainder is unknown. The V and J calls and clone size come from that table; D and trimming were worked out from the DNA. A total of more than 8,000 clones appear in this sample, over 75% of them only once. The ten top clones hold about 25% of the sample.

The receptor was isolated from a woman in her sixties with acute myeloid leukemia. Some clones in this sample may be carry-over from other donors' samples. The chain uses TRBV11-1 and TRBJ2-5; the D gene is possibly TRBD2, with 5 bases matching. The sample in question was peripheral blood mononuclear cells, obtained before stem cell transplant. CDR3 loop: CASSLGGPGSISQYF. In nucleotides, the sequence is TGTGCCAGCAGCCTAGGAGGCCCGGGATCGATCTCCCAGTACTTC.